This T cell receptor (beta chain) was identified in a study of OX40 agonist ivuxolimab in advanced cancers. Study background: Six ivuxolimab dose levels, 0.01 to 10 mg/kg, were given intravenously every 2 weeks.

The CDR3 spans 13 residues. Germline CDR1 and CDR2: GTSNPN and SVGIG (reference sequence). V was cut by 5 bases and J by 3 bases, with 14 bases left in between. Only in-frame clones appear in the TCRdb table, and some are missing; sequencing was by immunoSEQ multiplex PCR. The table has around 76,000 clones, roughly 91% seen once. Study-level findings and limits: CD8+ T cells showed, on average, more clonal expansion than CD4+ cells. Blood T cells, both CD4+ and CD8+, expanded clonally by week 6 at 0.1 to 3.0 mg/kg.

With regard to this clone: Its antigen is currently unknown.

The source was CD4+ or CD8+ T cells sorted from blood, collected in a trial of the OX40 agonist ivuxolimab. This clonotype was sampled from an adult with an advanced solid tumor such as melanoma, head and neck, liver or kidney cancer. This sequence joins TRBV30 and TRBJ2-7; D possibly matches TRBD1 or TRBD2 (5 bases each). CDR3 in amino acids: CAWGPGRIYEQYF. As DNA, the CDR3 is TGTGCCTGGGGCCCGGGACGGATCTACGAGCAGTACTTC.